Each of the 21 T cell receptor beta chains below was sequenced from the same sample in a study of T cell changes during pregnancy in multiple sclerosis. Generated by immunoSEQ multiplex PCR, the TCRdb table keeps only in-frame clones and is missing some. The table has about 67,000 clones, 91% seen once; the top ten hold approximately 1.4%. Sequences were derived from peripheral blood, sampled in the second trimester of pregnancy. These receptors were taken from a female donor with multiple sclerosis, enrolled in a pregnancy study.

The chain carries TRBV10-3 and TRBJ1-1; 9 bases are a match to TRBD1. Germline V CDR1 and CDR2: ENHRY, SYGVKD. This CDR3 is 14 amino acids long. Trimming took 6 bases from V and 2 from J; bases not matched to a gene: 4. The CDR3 nucleotides read TGTGCCATCAGCCGGGACAGGGCCAACACTGAAGCTTTCTTT. Its translation: CAISRDRANTEAFF.

The V gene is TRBV7-9, the J gene TRBJ2-1; 10 bases map to TRBD2. J gave up 7 bases and V 6 bases, and 6 bases lay outside the gene matches. Germline-derived CDR1 and CDR2 are SEHNR and FQNEAQ (reference sequence). The CDR3 loop spans 14 amino acids. The CDR3 DNA sequence: TGTGCCAGCAGACTAGCGGGGAAAGTGAATGAGCAGTTCTTC. Translated: CASRLAGKVNEQFF.

CDR3 in amino acids: CASSLPGLAGAYEQYF. The DNA of the CDR3 is TGTGCCAGCAGCTTACCAGGACTAGCGGGGGCCTACGAGCAGTACTTC. The V gene is TRBV11-1, the J gene TRBJ2-7; 13 bases agree with TRBD2. The CDR3 consists of 16 residues. The germline CDR1 and CDR2 sequences are SGHAT and FQDESV (reference sequence). V gave up 2 bases and J gave up 2 bases; unmatched junction bases: 3.

The chain carries TRBV5-6 and TRBJ1-1; a weak D match, TRBD1 (6 bases). Germline V gives CDR1 SGHDT, CDR2 YYEEEE. CDR3 length: 12 amino acids. Trimming shortened V by 2 bases and J by 5 bases, and 7 bases separated the two germline ends. The CDR3, as DNA: TGTGCCAGCAGCTTTCAGGGGACTGAAGCTTTCTTT. This translates into CASSFQGTEAFF.

The CDR3, as DNA: TGTGCCAGCTCACCGGGAGGCAACGCCGGGGAGCTGTTTTTT. Translating it yields CASSPGGNAGELFF. The chain recombines TRBV18 with TRBJ2-2; D is possibly TRBD2 (6 bases). The germline V gene encodes CDR1 KGHSH and CDR2 LQKENI. The CDR3 is 14 amino acids. V lost 3 bases to trimming and J lost 6 bases, with 11 bases between them.

The chain recombines TRBV6-5 with TRBJ2-5; the match to TRBD2 covers 12 bases. This CDR3 has 15 residues. CDR1 is MNHEY, CDR2 SVGAGI, per germline. The junction had 3 bases not matched to a gene; V was cut back by 7 bases and J by 0 bases. DNA for the CDR3: TGTGCCAGCAAGCTAGCGGGGGGGGACCAAGAGACCCAGTACTTC. The encoded protein is CASKLAGGDQETQYF.

The chain links TRBV15 to TRBJ1-2; possibly TRBD1 for D (5 bases). Germline V gives CDR1 LNHNV, CDR2 YYDKDF (reference sequence). CDR3 size: 15 residues. Trimming took off 0 bases at V and 6 bases at J, with 14 bases between the two ends. CDR3 in amino acids: CATSRDQVRADGYTF. The CDR3 nucleotides read TGTGCCACCAGCAGAGATCAGGTCAGGGCCGATGGCTACACCTTC.

V gene TRBV7-2 combines with J gene TRBJ2-3, with D uncertain. The V gene lost 4 bases and the J gene lost 0 bases, with 5 bases spanning the gap. CDR3 length equals 13 residues. CDR1 and CDR2 (germline): SGHTA, FQGNSA. The CDR3 DNA is TGTGCCAGCAGCTCAGAAAGCACAGATACGCAGTATTTT. Translation gives CASSSESTDTQYF. Full variable domain (missing parts from reference TRBV7-2 and TRBJ2-3): GAGVSQSPSNKVTEKGKDVELRCDPISGHTALYWYRQSLGQGLEFLIYFQGNSAPDKSGLPSDRFSAERTGGSVSTLTIQRTQQEDSAVYLCASSSESTDTQYFGPGTRLTVL.

The genes are TRBV5-6 and TRBJ1-1; TRBD1 might be the D (5 bases). The V gene's germline CDR1 is SGHDT and CDR2 YYEEEE. The CDR3 is 14 amino acids. V lost 1 base to trimming and J lost 4 bases, with 11 bases between them. The CDR3 DNA follows: TGTGCCAGCAGCTTGCGTACGGGGGGCACTGAAGCTTTCTTT. Its protein product is CASSLRTGGTEAFF. Combining the CDR3 with reference TRBV5-6 and TRBJ1-1 gives the whole variable domain DAGVTQSPTHLIKTRGQQVTLRCSPKSGHDTVSWYQQALGQGPQFIFQYYEEEERQRGNFPDRFSGHQFPNYSSELNVNALLLGDSALYLCASSLRTGGTEAFFGQGTRLTVV.

This clone came up once. The chain is built from TRBV6-5 and TRBJ1-1; D is possibly TRBD1 (6 bases). CDR1 is MNHEY, CDR2 SVGAGI, per germline. Trimming removed 0 bases from V and 1 base from J, with 12 bases in between. The CDR3 runs 16 residues. CDR3 sequence (DNA): TGTGCCAGCAGTTACTCGGGGGGCGGGGGGAACACTGAAGCTTTCTTT. Protein product: CASSYSGGGGNTEAFF.

The chain recombines TRBV4-2 with TRBJ1-3; D is unclear. Trimming pared 3 bases from V and 2 bases from J, leaving 17 bases between. The germline V gene has CDR1 LGHNA and CDR2 YNFKEQ. This CDR3 is 17 amino acids long. The CDR3 region is CASSHARAGSAGNTIYF. Written as DNA, the CDR3 is TGTGCCAGCAGCCACGCCCGGGCGGGGTCTGCTGGAAACACCATATATTTT.

The gene calls are TRBV27 and TRBJ2-2; D remains unclear. This CDR3 is built from 15 residues. Germline V gives CDR1 MNHEY, CDR2 SMNVEV (reference sequence). Trimming took off 3 bases at V and 2 bases at J, with 10 bases between the two ends. The CDR3 here is CASSLLSVNTGELFF. The CDR3 DNA reads as TGTGCCAGCAGTTTGTTATCGGTAAACACCGGGGAGCTGTTTTTT.

The chain couples TRBV10-1 to TRBJ2-1; D is perhaps TRBD2 (5 bases). CDR1 and CDR2 (germline): WNHNN, SYGVQD (reference sequence). The V end lost 6 bases, the J end lost 8 bases, and 8 bases lay between the germline ends. CDR3 length: 11 amino acids. Here the CDR3 reads CASRGDDEQFF. In nucleotides, the CDR3 is TGCGCCAGCAGGGGAGACGATGAGCAGTTCTTC.

The chain recombines TRBV5-1 with TRBJ2-3; D not certain. The CDR3 runs to 15 residues. CDR1 is SGHRS and CDR2 is YFSETQ in the germline V gene. Trimming stripped 4 bases from V and 2 bases from J, with 14 bases between. The CDR3 DNA sequence: TGCGCCAGCAGCACCACACGAAACCCCACAGATACGCAGTATTTT. Protein product: CASSTTRNPTDTQYF. The variable domain in full, with the rest retrieved from reference TRBV5-1 and TRBJ2-3, is KAGVTQTPRYLIKTRGQQVTLSCSPISGHRSVSWYQQTPGQGLQFLFEYFSETQRNKGNFPGRFSGRQFSNSRSEMNVSTLELGDSALYLCASSTTRNPTDTQYFGPGTRLTVL.

V is TRBV19 and J is TRBJ2-7, with 7 bases matching TRBD1. The germline V gene encodes CDR1 LNHDA and CDR2 SQIVND (reference sequence). Trimming cost V 9 bases and J 1 base; bases outside gene matches: 15. There are 16 residues in the CDR3. CDR3 sequence: CASNRDRWDPSYEQYF. The CDR3 DNA is TGTGCCAGCAACCGGGACAGATGGGATCCATCCTACGAGCAGTACTTC.

This chain uses TRBV9 with TRBJ2-1; the match to TRBD2 covers 9 bases. CDR3 length: 17 residues. Germline CDR1 reads SGDLS; CDR2 reads YYNGEE. With 0 bases clipped from V and 7 bases from J, the junction kept 11 bases outside the gene matches. This CDR3 is CASSVGVAGALGNEQFF. CDR3 bases: TGTGCCAGCAGCGTAGGAGTAGCGGGGGCTCTGGGGAATGAGCAGTTCTTC.

The rearrangement links TRBV5-1 to TRBJ2-7; 8 bases align to TRBD1. This CDR3 has 16 amino acids. With V trimmed by 0 bases and J by 6 bases, 11 bases remained unmatched. Per the germline V gene, CDR1 is SGHRS and CDR2 is YFSETQ. The CDR3 region has the DNA TGCGCCAGCAGCTTGGTTTTACAACAGGGGGTTTCCGAGCAGTACTTC. Its translation: CASSLVLQQGVSEQYF.

The V gene is TRBV18, the J gene TRBJ2-1; TRBD1 agrees at 8 bases. The J segment lost 8 bases and the V segment lost 6 bases, leaving 0 bases of the junction unmatched. The germline CDR1 and CDR2 sequences are KGHSH and LQKENI. This CDR3 is built from 11 residues. The CDR3 region is CASSDRDEQFF. The CDR3 DNA reads TGTGCCAGCTCGGACAGGGATGAGCAGTTCTTC.

The chain recombines TRBV29-1 with TRBJ1-2; tentative D call: TRBD1 (6 bases). Germline-derived CDR1 and CDR2 are SQVTM and ANQGSEA. The CDR3 sequence is 15 residues long. The V gene lost 6 bases and the J gene lost 2 bases, with 19 bases spanning the gap. In DNA form, the CDR3 reads TGCAGCGTCAATAAAGGGAGGGGGACCAACTATGGCTACACCTTC. Encoded protein: CSVNKGRGTNYGYTF.

The chain joins TRBV7-3 to TRBJ1-1; a weak D match, TRBD1 (6 bases). The CDR3 totals 13 residues. The V gene lost 5 bases and the J gene lost 4 bases, with 11 bases spanning the gap. Germline-derived CDR1 and CDR2 are SGHTA and FQGTGA. Here the CDR3 reads CASSAQGSTEAFF. The CDR3 region has the DNA TGTGCCAGCAGCGCCCAGGGGAGCACTGAAGCTTTCTTT.

This clone was recorded only once. The chain combines TRBV7-9 with TRBJ1-2; 7 bases are shared with TRBD1. Germline CDR1 SEHNR, CDR2 FQNEAQ (reference sequence). Trimming cost V 5 bases and J 1 base; bases outside gene matches: 10. The CDR3 covers 16 residues. The CDR3 DNA sequence: TGTGCCAGCAGCCGAAGTCCGGACAGGAGTAACTATGGCTACACCTTC. Protein sequence: CASSRSPDRSNYGYTF.